These 30 T cell receptor beta chains share one sample of origin, sequenced in a study of cytomegalovirus exposure and HLA in healthy donors. The PCR ran on 60 Vbeta and 13 Jbeta primers. Only in-frame clones appear in the TCRdb table, and some are missing; sequencing was by immunoSEQ multiplex PCR. Recorded for this sample: 130,000 or so clones. What was sequenced was PBMCs. These receptors came from a young woman in good health and CMV-seronegative.

The CDR3 nucleotides are TGTGCCAGCAGTGAGGGGGGAACCTCCTACGAGCAGTACGTC. Its translation is CASSEGGTSYEQYV. This rearrangement joins TRBV6-1 to TRBJ2-7; perhaps TRBD2 as D (6 bases). Trimming shortened V by 3 bases and J by 0 bases, and 9 bases separated the two germline ends. This CDR3 spans 14 amino acids. From germline, CDR1 is MNHNS and CDR2 SASEGT.

The rearrangement joins TRBV5-4 to TRBJ2-3, with 13 bases identical to TRBD2. V was clipped by 0 bases and J by 4 bases; unmatched bases: 14. The CDR3 runs 20 residues. Germline V CDR1 and CDR2: SGHNT, YYREEE (reference sequence). CDR3 sequence (DNA): TGTGCCAGCAGCTTGGACAGACTAGCGGGAGGTTCAAGTCAGGCAGATACGCAGTATTTT. Residues: CASSLDRLAGGSSQADTQYF.

The gene calls are TRBV10-3 and TRBJ2-3; D possibly corresponds to TRBD2 (5 bases). The CDR3 covers 15 residues. CDR1 and CDR2 from the germline V gene are ENHRY and SYGVKD. Trimming removed 4 bases at V and 0 bases at J, with 11 bases between. The CDR3 is CAISVSAASTDTQYF. For the CDR3, the DNA is TGTGCCATCAGTGTTTCAGCGGCTAGCACAGATACGCAGTATTTT.

V and J are TRBV5-4 and TRBJ2-3; unclear D gene. Germline CDR1 is SGHNT and CDR2 is YYREEE (reference sequence). Trimming shortened V by 3 bases and J by 3 bases, and 14 bases separated the two germline ends. This CDR3 is built from 15 residues. The CDR3: CASSWPGVGTDTQYF. CDR3 DNA sequence: TGTGCCAGCAGCTGGCCCGGAGTCGGAACAGATACGCAGTATTTT.

This rearrangement joins TRBV19 to TRBJ2-6, with TRBD1 matching 11 bases. CDR1 LNHDA and CDR2 SQIVND come from the germline V gene (reference sequence). Trimming removed 4 bases from V and 1 base from J; junction bases left unmatched: 3. There are 17 residues in the CDR3. The CDR3 loop is CASSRRDRGSGANVLTF. CDR3 nucleotides: TGTGCCAGTAGTAGGCGGGACAGGGGGTCTGGGGCCAACGTCCTGACTTTC. Variable domain in full (rest from reference TRBV19 and TRBJ2-6): DGGITQSPKYLFRKEGQNVTLSCEQNLNHDAMYWYRQDPGQGLRLIYYSQIVNDFQKGDIAEGYSVSREKKESFPLTVTSAQKNPTAFYLCASSRRDRGSGANVLTFGAGSRLTVL.

J is TRBJ2-7 and V is TRBV19; 10 bases agree with TRBD1. The CDR3 runs 15 residues. CDR1 is LNHDA, CDR2 SQIVND, per germline (reference sequence). The J segment lost 4 bases and the V segment lost 4 bases, leaving 7 bases of the junction unmatched. Here the CDR3 DNA reads TGTGCCAGTAGTACAATCGGGACAGGGGAGTACGAGCAGTACTTC. It codes for CASSTIGTGEYEQYF.

The chain employs TRBV25-1 and TRBJ1-6, with D possibly being TRBD1 (5 bases). Germline V gene lookup returns CDR1 MGHDK and CDR2 SYGVNS. With 2 bases removed from V and 14 bases from J, the gap between germline ends came to 16 bases. This CDR3 is built from 14 residues. CDR3 sequence (DNA): TGTGCCAGCAGTGAAGGACTAAGGGGTGAGACCCTCCACTTT. This translates into CASSEGLRGETLHF.

This chain connects TRBV5-4 to TRBJ2-1; 9 bases match TRBD1. With 4 bases clipped from V and 7 bases from J, the junction kept 9 bases outside the gene matches. Germline lookup yields CDR1 SGHNT and CDR2 YYREEE (reference sequence). This CDR3 spans 15 amino acids. CDR3 sequence reads: CASSRTWTGVNEQFF. CDR3 DNA: TGTGCCAGCAGCCGGACGTGGACAGGGGTTAATGAGCAGTTCTTC.

J is TRBJ1-3 and V is TRBV4-1, with D possibly TRBD1 on 5 matching bases. The CDR3 contains 15 residues. The V end lost 1 base, the J end lost 2 bases, and 9 bases lay between the germline ends. Germline CDR1 reads MGHRA; CDR2 reads YSYEKL. CDR3 sequence reads: CASSQGQGTGNTIYF. CDR3 sequence (DNA): TGCGCCAGCAGCCAAGGTCAGGGAACTGGAAACACCATATATTTT.

The chain carries TRBV5-4 and TRBJ2-5; 8 bases map to TRBD1. CDR3 length equals 14 residues. V lost 4 bases and J lost 2; bases outside the gene matches: 4. CDR1 is SGHNT and CDR2 is YYREEE in the germline V gene (reference sequence). CDR3 region: CASSTGQGQETQYF. CDR3 in DNA: TGTGCCAGCAGCACCGGACAGGGACAAGAGACCCAGTACTTC.

The chain recombines TRBV2 with TRBJ2-3; D call uncertain. The CDR3 is made up of 15 amino acids. In germline, CDR1 is SNHLY, CDR2 FYNNEI. Trimming took off 10 bases at V and 2 bases at J, with 19 bases between the two ends. The CDR3 nucleotides are TGTGCCACCCCGAGGTCTGGGTACACCACAGATACGCAGTATTTT. Its protein is CATPRSGYTTDTQYF.

The chain combines TRBV25-1 with TRBJ2-5; a weak D match, TRBD2 (6 bases). The germline CDR1 and CDR2 sequences are MGHDK and SYGVNS. The ends were cut back, 1 base at V and 4 bases at J, with 13 bases in the middle. CDR3 size: 15 residues. CDR3 DNA sequence: TGTGCCAGCAGTGAATTGAGGAGGGGTCCAGAGACCCAGTACTTC. Translated, it gives CASSELRRGPETQYF.

The chain has TRBV7-3 and TRBJ2-5; D unresolved. The CDR3 has 14 amino acids. Germline values: CDR1 SGHTA, CDR2 FQGTGA. Trimming cost V 1 base and J 5 bases, with 11 bases left between them. CDR3 sequence reads: CASSLNSPPETQYF. The CDR3 nucleotides read TGTGCCAGCAGCTTAAACTCACCCCCCGAGACCCAGTACTTC.

The V gene is TRBV28, the J gene TRBJ1-2; D is uncertain. The germline V gene has CDR1 MDHEN and CDR2 SYDVKM. This CDR3 has 15 residues. Trimming removed 2 bases at V and 3 bases at J, with 13 bases between. Here the CDR3 reads CASSLGPAEDYGYTF. The DNA of the CDR3 is TGTGCCAGCAGTTTAGGGCCGGCGGAGGACTATGGCTACACCTTC.

The chain carries TRBV15 and TRBJ1-5; D unresolved. V lost 0 bases and J 0 bases, leaving 12 bases between the germline ends. Germline CDR1 is LNHNV and CDR2 is YYDKDF (reference sequence). This CDR3 spans 17 amino acids. The CDR3 region is CATSRESPGNSNQPQHF. CDR3 coding DNA: TGTGCCACCAGCAGAGAATCCCCCGGGAATAGCAATCAGCCCCAGCATTTT.

The chain joins TRBV11-2 to TRBJ1-1, with 7 bases matching TRBD1. The CDR3 loop spans 12 amino acids. Germline CDR1 reads SGHAT; CDR2 reads FQNNGV. V lost 10 bases to trimming and J lost 5 bases; unmatched junction nucleotides: 7. DNA of the CDR3: TGTGCCACAGGGGGTTTTATGACTGAAGCTTTCTTT. Amino acid sequence: CATGGFMTEAFF.

The chain is built from TRBV6-1 and TRBJ2-3; TRBD1 matches 10 bases. V dropped 2 bases and J dropped 2; count of bases not matched to a gene: 10. Germline CDR1 reads MNHNS; CDR2 reads SASEGT. The CDR3 has 18 amino acids. CDR3 coding DNA: TGTGCCAGCAGTGAACTTGACGGGGACAGGGGATACACAGATACGCAGTATTTT. Encoded protein: CASSELDGDRGYTDTQYF.

The genes are TRBV7-6 and TRBJ2-1; unclear D gene. Trimming removed 2 bases from V and 7 bases from J, with 6 bases in between. The CDR3 runs to 12 residues. Germline CDR1 is SGHVS and CDR2 is FNYEAQ. CDR3 nucleotide sequence: TGTGCCAGCAGCTTATCTGCGAATGAGCAGTTCTTC. This gives the protein CASSLSANEQFF.

This chain connects TRBV5-1 to TRBJ2-5; a weak D match, TRBD2 (5 bases). CDR1 and CDR2 from the germline V gene are SGHRS and YFSETQ. The CDR3 consists of 12 residues. V lost 4 bases to trimming and J lost 5 bases, with 9 bases between them. CDR3 bases: TGCGCCAGCAGCCGAACGGGGGAGACCCAGTACTTC. Protein sequence: CASSRTGETQYF.

This chain uses TRBV19 with TRBJ1-4; maybe TRBD1 (5 bases). Germline V gene data show CDR1 as LNHDA and CDR2 as SQIVND (reference sequence). The V and J ends lost 8 bases and 5 bases respectively, with 9 bases between them. This CDR3 has 12 amino acids. The CDR3 nucleotides read TGTGCCAGTTCAGGGATGAATGAAAAACTGTTTTTT. As protein: CASSGMNEKLFF.

This chain uses TRBV30 with TRBJ2-5; 8 bases agree with TRBD2. Per germline, CDR1 GTSNPN and CDR2 SVGIG (reference sequence). Unmatched junction bases numbered 7, after V lost 2 bases and J lost 2 bases. The CDR3 is 15 residues long. The CDR3 region is CAWSSGTSPQETQYF. CDR3 DNA: TGTGCCTGGAGTTCAGGGACTAGTCCGCAAGAGACCCAGTACTTC.

The gene calls are TRBV5-1 and TRBJ2-2; no clear D. V was pared by 5 bases and J by 4 bases, with 15 bases between. The CDR3 length is 15 residues. Germline assignment: CDR1 SGHRS and CDR2 YFSETQ. CDR3 loop: CASRRLSTSTGELFF. Here the CDR3 DNA reads TGCGCCAGCAGGAGGCTGTCAACCTCCACCGGGGAGCTGTTTTTT. The whole variable domain, filled in from reference TRBV5-1 and TRBJ2-2, reads KAGVTQTPRYLIKTRGQQVTLSCSPISGHRSVSWYQQTPGQGLQFLFEYFSETQRNKGNFPGRFSGRQFSNSRSEMNVSTLELGDSALYLCASRRLSTSTGELFFGEGSRLTVL.

The chain is built from TRBV19 and TRBJ2-1, with 10 bases aligning to TRBD2. The CDR3 consists of 14 residues. From germline, CDR1 is LNHDA and CDR2 SQIVND (reference sequence). V lost 4 bases to trimming and J lost 7 bases; unmatched junction nucleotides: 4. CDR3: CASSTPGLANEQFF. The CDR3 DNA reads TGTGCCAGTAGTACCCCGGGACTAGCGAATGAGCAGTTCTTC.

V gene TRBV30 combines with J gene TRBJ2-7, with 8 bases identical to TRBD2. This CDR3 is 13 amino acids long. CDR1 is GTSNPN, CDR2 SVGIG, per germline (reference sequence). Trimming at V came to 7 bases and at J to 6 bases, leaving 11 bases not matched to a gene. This CDR3 reads CALRLASVGEQYV. DNA for the CDR3: TGTGCCTTGAGACTAGCGTCCGTAGGCGAGCAGTACGTC.

This chain uses TRBV5-1 with TRBJ1-5, with D possibly matching TRBD1 (6 bases). CDR1 is SGHRS and CDR2 is YFSETQ in the germline V gene. CDR3 size: 15 residues. V lost 4 bases and J 6 bases, leaving 17 bases between the germline ends. The CDR3 is CASSQGLGSSQPQHF. For the CDR3, the DNA is TGCGCCAGCAGCCAGGGGTTGGGGTCCAGTCAGCCCCAGCATTTT.

The J gene is TRBJ2-1, the V gene TRBV28; the D gene is possibly TRBD2 (6 bases). Germline CDR1 is MDHEN and CDR2 is SYDVKM. CDR3 size: 12 residues. Trimming shortened V by 4 bases and J by 9 bases, and 10 bases separated the two germline ends. For the CDR3, the DNA is TGTGCCAGCAGTTACGGGAGCCTTGAGCAGTTCTTC. Translating it yields CASSYGSLEQFF.

This sequence joins TRBV25-1 and TRBJ1-2; 8 nucleotides match TRBD1. Looked up from germline, CDR1 is MGHDK and CDR2 is SYGVNS. CDR3 size: 16 residues. The V gene end was trimmed by 2 bases and the J gene end by 5 bases; junction bases not matched to a gene: 10. CDR3 amino acids: CASSEGVWGTGYGYTF. The CDR3, as DNA: TGTGCCAGCAGTGAAGGGGTATGGGGGACAGGATATGGCTACACCTTC.

CDR3 nucleotides: TGTGCCAGCAGCGTTGGTTATGAGGCTCGCGAGCAGTACTTC. This translates into CASSVGYEAREQYF. This rearrangement joins TRBV9 to TRBJ2-7; D unresolved. The CDR3 extends over 14 amino acids. Germline assignment: CDR1 SGDLS and CDR2 YYNGEE. Trimming took 2 bases from V and 6 from J, leaving 15 bases between them.

This rearrangement joins TRBV18 to TRBJ1-2, with 9 bases that match TRBD1. CDR1 and CDR2 from the germline V gene are KGHSH and LQKENI. J gave up 1 base and V 1 base, and 1 base lay outside the gene matches. The CDR3 runs to 15 residues. CDR3 DNA sequence: TGTGCCAGCTCACCACGGGGACAGGGTAACTATGGCTACACCTTC. As protein: CASSPRGQGNYGYTF.

V usage is TRBV5-5 and J usage is TRBJ1-3; D remains ambiguous. This CDR3 region has 15 residues. Germline V gene sequence: CDR1 SGHKS, CDR2 YYEKEE (reference sequence). V lost 0 bases and J lost 4, with 11 bases in between. CDR3 bases: TGTGCCAGCAGCTTGGTTCCCAACGGGGGAAACACCATATATTTT. Protein product: CASSLVPNGGNTIYF.